Following are 7 T cell receptor beta chains from one sample sequenced in a study of Tregs in tolerant kidney transplant recipients. The table came from immunoSEQ multiplex PCR; TCRdb's copy has only in-frame clones and leaves some out. This table holds approximately 20,000 clones, over 70% found once. Related graft donors supplied nonmyeloablative bone marrow transplants, and mixed chimerism was transient. The sample here was CD8+ T cells from blood (PBMCs), taken 6 months after the transplant. The receptors were sampled from a human patient who received a combined kidney and bone marrow transplant. The graft donor may account for some of the T cells.

This chain connects TRBV28 to TRBJ2-3; D unresolved. In germline, CDR1 is MDHEN, CDR2 SYDVKM. This CDR3 has 14 residues. The ends were cut back, 4 bases at V and 8 bases at J, with 16 bases in the middle. The CDR3 region has the DNA TGTGCCAGCAGTTCCCTGTCCGATCTAGGTACGCAGTATTTT. Amino acid sequence: CASSSLSDLGTQYF.

The rearrangement links TRBV6-4 to TRBJ2-2; 7 bases agree with TRBD2. Germline CDR1 is MRHNA and CDR2 is SNTAGT. This CDR3 spans 15 amino acids. The V segment lost 3 bases and the J segment 0 bases; nucleotides outside the gene matches: 1. The CDR3 DNA reads as TGTGCCAGCAGTGAGAGCGGGGCGAACACCGGGGAGCTGTTTTTT. It is translated as CASSESGANTGELFF.

The chain carries TRBV27 and TRBJ1-3, with 7 nucleotides matching TRBD1. Looked up from germline, CDR1 is MNHEY and CDR2 is SMNVEV (reference sequence). J gave up 4 bases and V 5 bases, and 11 bases lay outside the gene matches. The CDR3 length is 16 residues. CDR3 loop: CASSPWDAGGGNTIYF. CDR3 in DNA: TGTGCCAGCAGTCCGTGGGATGCAGGGGGGGGAAACACCATATATTTT.

The rearrangement joins TRBV4-2 to TRBJ2-3, with TRBD2 identical over 9 bases. The V and J ends lost 0 bases and 4 bases, in that order; junction bases with no gene match: 5. The CDR3 consists of 16 residues. The V gene's germline CDR1 is LGHNA and CDR2 YNFKEQ. CDR3 bases: TGTGCCAGCAGCCAAGAGGCTAGCGGGAACGCAGATACGCAGTATTTT. It encodes CASSQEASGNADTQYF.

The V and J genes are TRBV4-2 and TRBJ2-7, with TRBD2 matching over 7 bases. The CDR3 is made up of 16 amino acids. Germline-derived CDR1 and CDR2 are LGHNA and YNFKEQ. V dropped 0 bases and J dropped 5; count of bases not matched to a gene: 10. The CDR3 bases are TGTGCCAGCAGCCAAGAATACCCTAGCGGCCGAAACGAGCAGTACTTC. Translated, it gives CASSQEYPSGRNEQYF.

CDR3 in DNA: TGCGCCAGCAGCCGGGGACTAGCGGGGGAATCACGGTACTTC. Translation gives CASSRGLAGESRYF. The V gene is TRBV4-3, the J gene TRBJ2-7, with TRBD2 matching over 14 bases. CDR1 and CDR2 (germline): LGHNA, YSLEER. The CDR3 has 14 amino acids. The trim removed 4 bases at V and 12 bases at J, leaving 8 bases unmatched.

This chain connects TRBV4-3 to TRBJ1-4, with a possible D match to TRBD1 (5 bases). The CDR3 consists of 17 residues. Trimming took off 1 base at V and 6 bases at J, with 18 bases between the two ends. CDR1 LGHNA and CDR2 YSLEER come from the germline V gene. The CDR3 protein is CASSQGNWGGIDEKLFF. CDR3 nucleotides: TGCGCCAGCAGCCAAGGGAACTGGGGGGGTATTGATGAAAAACTGTTTTTT.